This TCR beta chain was obtained from a study of cytomegalovirus exposure and HLA in healthy donors. Turning to the study itself: Around 87 million unique TCRs, all from HLA-typed donors, were included in an early release of the data.

Study outcomes and limitations: A missense DCLRE1C variant was associated with V- and J-gene trimming of TCR beta chains in a later analysis, and an independent cohort replicated the association.

The CDR3 has 11 amino acids. The ends were cut back, 2 bases at V and 7 bases at J, with 5 bases in the middle. Germline values: CDR1 DFQATT, CDR2 SNEGSKA (reference sequence). Primers for the PCR totalled 60 Vbeta and 13 Jbeta. How the authors handled the data: Unique TCR beta chains numbered roughly 83 million in a later analysis, with around 10 million shared. Profiling relied on immunoSEQ multiplex PCR, and the TCRdb table lists in-frame clones only, not all of them. That table gives V, J and clone size, and the DNA gave D and trimming. Of tens of thousands of clones in the sample, 60% to 70% were seen once. In the case of this clone: Its antigen remains unidentified.

This TCR came from a man aged 45 to 65 in good health and CMV-seropositive. The chain recombines TRBV20-1 with TRBJ1-4; D is unclear. The sample consisted of PBMCs. The CDR3 DNA sequence: TGCAGTGCTAGACAATTTGAAAAACTGTTTTTT. Encoded protein: CSARQFEKLFF.